Presented here are 4 T cell receptor beta chains from one specimen sequenced in a study of T cell responses to AZD1222 COVID-19 vaccine. Produced via immunoSEQ multiplex PCR; TCRdb's table is partial and in-frame only. The top ten hold 4.7% of the sample, which has over 130,000 clones, around 91% seen once. The sample here was peripheral blood, taken on day 0 of AZD1222 vaccination. Receptors were obtained from an adult in good health.

This clone was observed a handful of times. The chain carries TRBV27 and TRBJ1-2; no firm D call. CDR3 length: 13 residues. The germline V and J ends were trimmed by 7 bases and 4 bases, with 13 bases remaining between them. Germline values: CDR1 MNHEY, CDR2 SMNVEV (reference sequence). CDR3 sequence (DNA): TGTGCCAGCACAAACGACCGACTCTATGGCTACACCTTC. Its protein product is CASTNDRLYGYTF.

The V and J genes are TRBV4-1 and TRBJ2-2; no definite D call. CDR3 length equals 12 residues. The germline V and J ends were trimmed by 0 bases and 8 bases, with 4 bases remaining between them. CDR1 and CDR2 (germline): MGHRA, YSYEKL. The CDR3 sequence: CASSQDLGELFF. The CDR3 DNA reads as TGCGCCAGCAGCCAAGATCTTGGGGAGCTGTTTTTT.

This clone has only a few counts. This chain joins TRBV7-9 and TRBJ2-5, with D unclear. The CDR3 spans 15 residues. Germline values: CDR1 SEHNR, CDR2 FQNEAQ (reference sequence). Deletions cut 0 bases from V and 3 bases from J, with 11 bases between. The CDR3 nucleotides read TGTGCCAGCAGCTTAGCGTTTGGCAGAAAAGAGACCCAGTACTTC. Translating gives CASSLAFGRKETQYF.

The chain joins TRBV5-5 to TRBJ2-2; D may match TRBD1 or TRBD2 (5 bases each). The CDR3 loop spans 16 amino acids. V lost 0 bases and J 6 bases, leaving 15 bases between the germline ends. The germline V gene encodes CDR1 SGHKS and CDR2 YYEKEE (reference sequence). CDR3 residues: CASSLGRDLRPGELFF. The DNA for the CDR3 is TGTGCCAGCAGCTTGGGCCGGGACCTCCGTCCCGGGGAGCTGTTTTTT. Filled out from reference TRBV5-5 and TRBJ2-2, the complete variable domain reads DAGVTQSPTHLIKTRGQQVTLRCSPISGHKSVSWYQQVLGQGPQFIFQYYEKEERGRGNFPDRFSARQFPNYSSELNVNALLLGDSALYLCASSLGRDLRPGELFFGEGSRLTVL.